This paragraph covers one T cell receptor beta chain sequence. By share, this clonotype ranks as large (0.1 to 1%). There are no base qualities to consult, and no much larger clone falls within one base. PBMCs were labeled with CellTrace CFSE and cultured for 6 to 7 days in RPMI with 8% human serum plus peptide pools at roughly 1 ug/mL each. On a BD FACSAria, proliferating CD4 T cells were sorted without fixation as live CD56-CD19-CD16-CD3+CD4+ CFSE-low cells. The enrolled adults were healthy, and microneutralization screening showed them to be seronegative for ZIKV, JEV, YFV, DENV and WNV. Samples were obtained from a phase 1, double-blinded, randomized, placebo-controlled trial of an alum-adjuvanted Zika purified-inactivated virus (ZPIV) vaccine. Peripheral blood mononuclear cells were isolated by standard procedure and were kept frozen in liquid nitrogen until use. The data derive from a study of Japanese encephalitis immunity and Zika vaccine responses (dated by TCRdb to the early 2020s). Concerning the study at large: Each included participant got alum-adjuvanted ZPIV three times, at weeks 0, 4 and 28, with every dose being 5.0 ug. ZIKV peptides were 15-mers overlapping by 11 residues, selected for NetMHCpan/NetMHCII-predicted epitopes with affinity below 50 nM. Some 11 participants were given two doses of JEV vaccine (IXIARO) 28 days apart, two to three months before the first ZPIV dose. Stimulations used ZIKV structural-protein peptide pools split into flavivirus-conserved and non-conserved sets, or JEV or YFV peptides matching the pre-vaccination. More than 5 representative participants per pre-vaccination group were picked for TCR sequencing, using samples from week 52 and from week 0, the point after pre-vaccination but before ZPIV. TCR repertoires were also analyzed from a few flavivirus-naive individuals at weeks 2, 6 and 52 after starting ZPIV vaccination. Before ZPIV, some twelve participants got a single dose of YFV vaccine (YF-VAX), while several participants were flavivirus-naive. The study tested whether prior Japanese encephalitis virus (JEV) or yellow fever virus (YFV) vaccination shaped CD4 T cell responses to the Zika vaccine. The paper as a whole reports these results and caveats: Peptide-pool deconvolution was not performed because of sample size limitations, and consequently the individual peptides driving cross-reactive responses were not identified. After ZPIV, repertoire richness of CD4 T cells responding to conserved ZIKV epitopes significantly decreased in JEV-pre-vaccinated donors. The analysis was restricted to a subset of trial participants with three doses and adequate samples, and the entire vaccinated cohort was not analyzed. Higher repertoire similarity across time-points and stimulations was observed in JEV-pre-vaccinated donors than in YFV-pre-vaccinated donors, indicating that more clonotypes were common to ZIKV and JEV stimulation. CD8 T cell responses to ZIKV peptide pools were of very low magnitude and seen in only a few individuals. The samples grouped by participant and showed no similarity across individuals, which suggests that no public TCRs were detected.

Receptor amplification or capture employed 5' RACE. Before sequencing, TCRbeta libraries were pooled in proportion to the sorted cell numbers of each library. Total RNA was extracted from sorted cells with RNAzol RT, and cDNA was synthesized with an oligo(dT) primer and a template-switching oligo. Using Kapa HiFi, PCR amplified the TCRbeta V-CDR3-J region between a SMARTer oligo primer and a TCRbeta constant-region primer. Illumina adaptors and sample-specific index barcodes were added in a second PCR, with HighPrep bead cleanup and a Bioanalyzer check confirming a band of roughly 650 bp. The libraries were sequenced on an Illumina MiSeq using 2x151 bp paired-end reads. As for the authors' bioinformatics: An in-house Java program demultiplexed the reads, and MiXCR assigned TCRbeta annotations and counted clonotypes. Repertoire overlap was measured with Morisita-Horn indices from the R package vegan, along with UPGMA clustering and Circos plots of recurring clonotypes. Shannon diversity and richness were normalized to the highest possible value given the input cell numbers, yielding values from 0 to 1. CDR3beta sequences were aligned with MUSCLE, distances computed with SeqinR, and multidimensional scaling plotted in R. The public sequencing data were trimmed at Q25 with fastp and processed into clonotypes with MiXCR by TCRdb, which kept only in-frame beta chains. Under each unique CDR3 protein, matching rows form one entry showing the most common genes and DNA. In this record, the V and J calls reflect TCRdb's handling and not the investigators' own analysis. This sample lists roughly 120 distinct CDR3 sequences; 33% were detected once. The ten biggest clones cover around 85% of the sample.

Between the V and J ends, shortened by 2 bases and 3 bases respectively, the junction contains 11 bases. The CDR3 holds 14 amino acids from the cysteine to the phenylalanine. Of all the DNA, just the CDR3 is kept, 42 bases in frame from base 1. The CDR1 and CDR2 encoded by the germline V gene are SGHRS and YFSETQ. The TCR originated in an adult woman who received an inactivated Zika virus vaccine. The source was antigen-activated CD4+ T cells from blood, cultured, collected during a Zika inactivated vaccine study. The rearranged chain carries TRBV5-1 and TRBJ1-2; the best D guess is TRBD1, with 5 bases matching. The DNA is TGCGCCAGCAGCTTCGGGACCCTGGACTATGGCTACACCTTC. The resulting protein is CASSFGTLDYGYTF.